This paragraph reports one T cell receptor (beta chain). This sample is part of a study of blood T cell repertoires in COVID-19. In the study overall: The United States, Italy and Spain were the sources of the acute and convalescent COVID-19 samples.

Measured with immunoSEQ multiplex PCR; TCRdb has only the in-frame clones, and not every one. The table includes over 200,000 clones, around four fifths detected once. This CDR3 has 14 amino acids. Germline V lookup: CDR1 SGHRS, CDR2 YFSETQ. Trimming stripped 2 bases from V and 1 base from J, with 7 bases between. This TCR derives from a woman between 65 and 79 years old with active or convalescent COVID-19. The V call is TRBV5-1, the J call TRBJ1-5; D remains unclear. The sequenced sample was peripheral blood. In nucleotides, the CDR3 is TGCGCCAGCAGCTTTGGAGAGAGCAATCAGCCCCAGCATTTT. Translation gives CASSFGESNQPQHF.